This TCR beta chain was profiled in a study of blood T cells in healthy people across ages. Study context: The template switching approach captured approximately one barcoded beta molecule for every two T cells.

The germline V gene has CDR1 SEHNR and CDR2 FQNEAQ (reference sequence). CDR3 length equals 14 residues. For the second PCR, which ran for about 6 to 11 cycles, a sample-barcoded 5' primer and a J-beta primer mix were used. TCRdb analysed the 5' RACE reads with MiXCR anew, one entry per CDR3 protein. The sample includes about 290,000 distinct CDR3 sequences, less than 30% of them seen just once. This TCR derives from a woman in her 70s in good health. The sequencing input was blood. The chain joins TRBV7-9 to TRBJ2-7; D call uncertain. The J call may be in error: the DNA end matches TRBJ2-5 better. The DNA of the CDR3 is TGTGCCAGCAACCATGCCCGGTCCCCGGAGACCCAGTACTTC. It translates to CASNHARSPETQYF.